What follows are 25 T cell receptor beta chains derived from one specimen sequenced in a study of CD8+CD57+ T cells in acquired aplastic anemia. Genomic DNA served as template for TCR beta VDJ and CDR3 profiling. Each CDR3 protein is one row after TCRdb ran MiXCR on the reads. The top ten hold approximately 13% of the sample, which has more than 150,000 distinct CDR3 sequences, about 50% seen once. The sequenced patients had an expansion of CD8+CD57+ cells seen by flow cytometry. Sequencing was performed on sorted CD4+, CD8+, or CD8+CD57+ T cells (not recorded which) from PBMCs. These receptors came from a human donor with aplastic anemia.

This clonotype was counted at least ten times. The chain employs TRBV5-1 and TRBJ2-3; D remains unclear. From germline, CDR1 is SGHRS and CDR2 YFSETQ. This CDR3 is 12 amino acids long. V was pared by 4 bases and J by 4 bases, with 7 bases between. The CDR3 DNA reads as TGCGCCAGCAGCCCGGGTTCAGATACGCAGTATTTT. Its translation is CASSPGSDTQYF. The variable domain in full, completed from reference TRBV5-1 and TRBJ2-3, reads KAGVTQTPRYLIKTRGQQVTLSCSPISGHRSVSWYQQTPGQGLQFLFEYFSETQRNKGNFPGRFSGRQFSNSRSEMNVSTLELGDSALYLCASSPGSDTQYFGPGTRLTVL.

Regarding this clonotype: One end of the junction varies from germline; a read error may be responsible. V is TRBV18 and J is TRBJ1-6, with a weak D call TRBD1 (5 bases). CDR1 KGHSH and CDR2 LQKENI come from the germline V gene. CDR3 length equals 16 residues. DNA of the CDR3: TGTGCCAGCTCATCGTCAGGGTTCACCTATAATTCACCTCTCCACTTT. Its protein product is CASSSSGFTYNSPLHF.

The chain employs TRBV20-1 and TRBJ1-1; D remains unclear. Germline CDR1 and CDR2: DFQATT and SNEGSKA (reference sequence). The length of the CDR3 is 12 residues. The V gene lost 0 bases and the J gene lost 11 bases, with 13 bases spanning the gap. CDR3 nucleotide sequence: TGCAGTGCTAGAGATCCTTGGTGGGAGGCTTTCTTT. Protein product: CSARDPWWEAFF.

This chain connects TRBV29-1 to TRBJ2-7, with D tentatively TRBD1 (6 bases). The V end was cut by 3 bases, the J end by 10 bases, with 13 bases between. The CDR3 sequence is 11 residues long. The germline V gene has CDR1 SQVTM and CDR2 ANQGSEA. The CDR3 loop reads CSVEVRGEQYF. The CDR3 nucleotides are TGCAGCGTTGAGGTCAGGGGAGAACAGTACTTC.

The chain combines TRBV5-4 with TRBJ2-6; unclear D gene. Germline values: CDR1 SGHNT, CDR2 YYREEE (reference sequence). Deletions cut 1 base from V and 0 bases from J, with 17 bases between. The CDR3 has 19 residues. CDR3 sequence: CASSLSGSLRPSGANVLTF. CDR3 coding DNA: TGTGCCAGCAGCTTGTCGGGTAGTCTGCGGCCCTCTGGGGCCAACGTCCTGACTTTC.

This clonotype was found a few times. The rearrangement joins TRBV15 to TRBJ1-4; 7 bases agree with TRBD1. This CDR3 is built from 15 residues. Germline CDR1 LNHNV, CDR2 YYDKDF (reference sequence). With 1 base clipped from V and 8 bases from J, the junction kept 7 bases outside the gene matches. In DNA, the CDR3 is TGTGCCACCAGCAGAGGGGTCACGACAGGGGAAAAACTGTTTTTT. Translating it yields CATSRGVTTGEKLFF.

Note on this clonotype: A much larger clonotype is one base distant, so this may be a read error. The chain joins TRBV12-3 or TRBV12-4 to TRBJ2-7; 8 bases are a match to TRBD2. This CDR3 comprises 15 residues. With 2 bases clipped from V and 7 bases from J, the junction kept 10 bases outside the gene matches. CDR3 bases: TGTGCCAGCAGTTTACCAGCGGGGGCTACCAGGGAGCAGTACTTC. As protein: CASSLPAGATREQYF.

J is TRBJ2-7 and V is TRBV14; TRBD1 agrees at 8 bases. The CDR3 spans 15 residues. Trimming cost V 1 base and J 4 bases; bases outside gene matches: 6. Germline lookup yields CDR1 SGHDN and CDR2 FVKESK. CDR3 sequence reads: CASSQGQGWTYEQYF. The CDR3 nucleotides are TGTGCCAGCAGCCAAGGACAGGGGTGGACTTACGAGCAGTACTTC.

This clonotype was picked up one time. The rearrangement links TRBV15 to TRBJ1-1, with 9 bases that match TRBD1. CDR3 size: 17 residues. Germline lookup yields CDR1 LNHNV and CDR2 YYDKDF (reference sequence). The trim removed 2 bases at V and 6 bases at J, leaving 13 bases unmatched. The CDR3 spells CATSRPFPGQGRAEAFF. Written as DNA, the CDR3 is TGTGCCACCAGCAGACCATTTCCGGGACAGGGAAGGGCTGAAGCTTTCTTT.

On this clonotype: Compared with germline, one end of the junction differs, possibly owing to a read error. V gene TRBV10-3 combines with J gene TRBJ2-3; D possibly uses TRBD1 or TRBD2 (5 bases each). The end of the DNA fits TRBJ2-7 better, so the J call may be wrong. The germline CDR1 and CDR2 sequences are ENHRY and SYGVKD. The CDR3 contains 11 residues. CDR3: CGISFLGQQYF. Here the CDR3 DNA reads TGTGGCATCAGTTTTCTGGGACAGCAGTACTTC.

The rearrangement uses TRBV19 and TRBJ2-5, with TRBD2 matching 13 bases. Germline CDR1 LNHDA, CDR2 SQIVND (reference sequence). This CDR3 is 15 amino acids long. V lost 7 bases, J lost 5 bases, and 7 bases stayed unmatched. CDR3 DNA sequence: TGTGCCAGTACTCATGGACTAGCGGGAGTTGAGACCCAGTACTTC. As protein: CASTHGLAGVETQYF. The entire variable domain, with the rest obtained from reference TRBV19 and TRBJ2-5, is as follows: DGGITQSPKYLFRKEGQNVTLSCEQNLNHDAMYWYRQDPGQGLRLIYYSQIVNDFQKGDIAEGYSVSREKKESFPLTVTSAQKNPTAFYLCASTHGLAGVETQYFGPGTRLLVL.

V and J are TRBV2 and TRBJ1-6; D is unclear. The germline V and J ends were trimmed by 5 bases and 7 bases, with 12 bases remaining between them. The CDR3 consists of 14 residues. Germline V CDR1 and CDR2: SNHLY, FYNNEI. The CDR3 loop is CASSSQAENSPLHF. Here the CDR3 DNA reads TGTGCCAGCAGTTCGCAGGCGGAGAATTCACCCCTCCACTTT.

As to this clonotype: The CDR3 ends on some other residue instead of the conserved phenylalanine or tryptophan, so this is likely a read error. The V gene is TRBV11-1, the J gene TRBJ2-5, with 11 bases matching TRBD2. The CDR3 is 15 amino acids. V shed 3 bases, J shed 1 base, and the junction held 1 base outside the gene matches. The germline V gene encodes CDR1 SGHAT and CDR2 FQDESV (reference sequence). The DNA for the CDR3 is TGTGCCAGCAGCTTGACTAGCGGGGTCCAAGAGACCCAGTACCTC. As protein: CASSLTSGVQETQYL.

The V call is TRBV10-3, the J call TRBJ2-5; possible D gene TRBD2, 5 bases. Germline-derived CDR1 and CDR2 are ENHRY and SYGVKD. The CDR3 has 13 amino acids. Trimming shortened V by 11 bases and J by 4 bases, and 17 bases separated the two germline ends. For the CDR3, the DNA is TGTGCCTCCCAGAGGGAGACGGGAGAGACCCAGTACTTC. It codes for CASQRETGETQYF.

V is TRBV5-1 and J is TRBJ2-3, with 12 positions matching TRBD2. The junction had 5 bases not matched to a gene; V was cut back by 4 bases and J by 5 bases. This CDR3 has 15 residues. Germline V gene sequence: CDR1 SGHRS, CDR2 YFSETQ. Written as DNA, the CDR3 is TGCGCCAGCAGCACACTACTAGCGGGGGGAGATACGCAGTATTTT. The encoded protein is CASSTLLAGGDTQYF. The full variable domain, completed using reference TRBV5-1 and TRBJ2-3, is KAGVTQTPRYLIKTRGQQVTLSCSPISGHRSVSWYQQTPGQGLQFLFEYFSETQRNKGNFPGRFSGRQFSNSRSEMNVSTLELGDSALYLCASSTLLAGGDTQYFGPGTRLTVL.

CDR3 amino acids: CASSDGRARGYTF. The CDR3 DNA sequence: TGTGCCAGCAGTGATGGACGGGCTAGAGGCTACACCTTC. The chain carries TRBV12-3 or TRBV12-4 and TRBJ1-2; D remains ambiguous. The CDR3 has 13 amino acids. Trimming removed 5 bases from V and 8 bases from J, with 15 bases in between.

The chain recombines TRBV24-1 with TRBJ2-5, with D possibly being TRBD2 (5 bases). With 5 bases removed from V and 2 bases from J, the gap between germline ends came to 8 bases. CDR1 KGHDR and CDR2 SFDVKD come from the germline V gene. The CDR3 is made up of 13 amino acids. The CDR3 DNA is TGTGCCACCAGTGTAACGGGGCAAGAGACCCAGTACTTC. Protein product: CATSVTGQETQYF.

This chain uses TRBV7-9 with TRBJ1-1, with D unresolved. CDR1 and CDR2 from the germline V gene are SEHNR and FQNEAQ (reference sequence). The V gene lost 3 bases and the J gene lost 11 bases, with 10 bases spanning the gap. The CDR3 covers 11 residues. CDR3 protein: CASSLVIGAFF. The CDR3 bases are TGTGCCAGCAGCTTGGTAATAGGGGCTTTCTTT.

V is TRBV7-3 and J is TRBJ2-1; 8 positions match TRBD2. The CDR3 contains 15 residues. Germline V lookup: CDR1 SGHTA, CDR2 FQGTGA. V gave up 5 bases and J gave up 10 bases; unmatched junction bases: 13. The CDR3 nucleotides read TGTGCCAGCAGCCCCCTAGCGGGTGGGATCAAAGAGCAGTTCTTC. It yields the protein CASSPLAGGIKEQFF.

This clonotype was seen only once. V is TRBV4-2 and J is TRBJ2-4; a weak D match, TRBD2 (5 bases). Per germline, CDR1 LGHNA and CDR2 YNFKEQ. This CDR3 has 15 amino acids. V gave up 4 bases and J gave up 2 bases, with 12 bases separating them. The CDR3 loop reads CASSLGGESKNIQYF. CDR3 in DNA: TGTGCCAGCAGCCTAGGTGGGGAGTCCAAAAACATTCAGTACTTC.

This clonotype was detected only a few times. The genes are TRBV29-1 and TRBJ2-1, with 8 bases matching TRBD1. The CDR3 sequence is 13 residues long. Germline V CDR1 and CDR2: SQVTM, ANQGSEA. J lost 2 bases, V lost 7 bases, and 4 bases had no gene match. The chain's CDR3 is CSGGTGPYNEQFF. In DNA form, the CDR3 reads TGCAGCGGAGGGACAGGTCCCTACAATGAGCAGTTCTTC.

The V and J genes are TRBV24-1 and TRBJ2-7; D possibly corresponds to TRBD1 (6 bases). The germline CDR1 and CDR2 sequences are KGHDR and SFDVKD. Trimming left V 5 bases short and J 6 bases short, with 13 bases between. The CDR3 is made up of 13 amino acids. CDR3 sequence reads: CATSVGAGVEQYF. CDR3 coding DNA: TGTGCCACCAGTGTAGGAGCAGGGGTCGAGCAGTACTTC.

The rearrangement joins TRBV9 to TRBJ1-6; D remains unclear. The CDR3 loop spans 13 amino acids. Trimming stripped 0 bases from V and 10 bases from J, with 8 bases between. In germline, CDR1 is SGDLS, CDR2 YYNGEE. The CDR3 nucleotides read TGTGCCAGCAGCGTAGGCAGCGACTCACCCCTCCACTTT. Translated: CASSVGSDSPLHF.

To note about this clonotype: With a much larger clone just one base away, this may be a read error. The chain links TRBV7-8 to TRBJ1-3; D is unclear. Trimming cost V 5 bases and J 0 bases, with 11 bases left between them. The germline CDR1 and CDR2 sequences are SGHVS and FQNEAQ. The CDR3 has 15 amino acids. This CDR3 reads CASSPVTFSGNTIYF. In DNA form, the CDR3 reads TGTGCCAGCAGCCCCGTGACGTTCTCTGGAAACACCATATATTTT.

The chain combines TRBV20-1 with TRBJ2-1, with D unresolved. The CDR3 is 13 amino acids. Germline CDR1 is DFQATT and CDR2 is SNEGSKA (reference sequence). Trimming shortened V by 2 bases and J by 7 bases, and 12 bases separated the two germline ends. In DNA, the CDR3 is TGCAGTGCTAGACCCCCTGAGAGGAATGAGCAGTTCTTC. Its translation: CSARPPERNEQFF.